The source of this T cell receptor beta chain is a study of regulatory T cells in long-lasting Graves disease. Whole-study context: Patients with new Graves' disease had used antithyroid drugs below 3 months.

The CDR3 sequence is 11 residues long. In germline, CDR1 is MDHEN, CDR2 SYDVKM. V lost 6 bases to trimming and J lost 9 bases, with 11 bases between them. According to the study, TCR beta libraries were built with iRepertoire HTBI primers and CDR3-region Arm-PCR. Using its own MiXCR run on the multiplex PCR reads, TCRdb lists one record per CDR3 protein. The sample has some 400,000 distinct CDR3 sequences; 14% to 15% are singletons. Study-wide results and caveats: TRBV28 was favored in persistent disease, as were TRBJ1-2 and TRBJ2-5.

In this sample, this clonotype turned up a few times. As yet, its antigen is unknown. The time point: newly diagnosed GD, antithyroid drugs for less than 3 months. TCR sequences were obtained from RNA taken from PBMCs. Patients with Graves' disease were diagnosed by American Thyroid Association guidelines. Patients came from an endocrinology department in Xi'an, China. This sample also appeared in a second study, on T cells in Graves' hyperthyroidism and ophthalmopathy.

This clonotype originated in a woman younger than 45 with Graves disease. The sample was peripheral blood mononuclear cells (PBMCs), taken at new diagnosis, from a patient treated with antithyroid drugs. This rearrangement joins TRBV28 to TRBJ1-2; no definite D call. The CDR3 loop reads CASREYYRYTF. DNA of the CDR3: TGTGCCAGCAGAGAGTATTACCGCTACACCTTC.